The next 20 T cell receptor beta chains were all read from a single sample in a study of a mutant IDH1 vaccine in newly diagnosed glioma. TCRdb's table, derived via immunoSEQ multiplex PCR, lists solely in-frame clones and lacks some. This repertoire shows 59,000 or so clones, 91% found once; its top ten account for approximately 2.4%. Time point here: baseline, week 1 (first vaccination visit). Treatment indicated: pre-vaccination baseline after standard-of-care therapy. This specimen was PBMCs, taken from a glioma patient treated with radiotherapy, temozolomide or both. These receptors all come from a man in his fifties or sixties with glioma.

This sequence joins TRBV5-6 and TRBJ2-7; D gene ambiguous. This CDR3 spans 11 amino acids. CDR1 and CDR2 from the germline V gene are SGHDT and YYEEEE. V was pared by 3 bases and J by 5 bases, with 6 bases between. The CDR3 region has the DNA TGTGCCAGCAGCTCAGCCGACGAGCAGTACTTC. Its translation: CASSSADEQYF.

A single count supports this clone. The chain recombines TRBV28 with TRBJ2-7; the match to TRBD1 covers 10 bases. The CDR3 totals 14 residues. The germline V gene encodes CDR1 MDHEN and CDR2 SYDVKM. V lost 4 bases and J lost 7; bases outside the gene matches: 7. DNA for the CDR3: TGTGCCAGCAGTTACGGACAGGGGGTGGGGGAGCAGTACTTC. Protein: CASSYGQGVGEQYF.

The chain carries TRBV7-2 and TRBJ1-2; unclear D gene. This CDR3 comprises 12 residues. Trimming cost V 8 bases and J 1 base, with 8 bases left between them. Germline CDR1 reads SGHTA; CDR2 reads FQGNSA. Written as DNA, the CDR3 is TGTGCCAGCGCGGACCGTAACTATGGCTACACCTTC. As protein: CASADRNYGYTF.

The chain uses TRBV9 and TRBJ2-4; TRBD1 might be the D (6 bases). V lost 0 bases to trimming and J lost 8 bases, with 12 bases between them. Germline V gene data show CDR1 as SGDLS and CDR2 as YYNGEE. There are 14 residues in the CDR3. The CDR3 is CASSVAYRDDIQYF. CDR3 bases: TGTGCCAGCAGCGTAGCCTACAGGGATGACATTCAGTACTTC.

This sequence joins TRBV7-6 and TRBJ1-5; the match to TRBD1 covers 8 bases. This CDR3 is 14 amino acids long. Germline V lookup: CDR1 SGHVS, CDR2 FNYEAQ. Trimming took 5 bases from V and 5 from J; bases not matched to a gene: 5. CDR3 sequence (DNA): TGTGCCAGCAGCGGTGGGACAGGAGATCAGCCCCAGCATTTT. It translates to CASSGGTGDQPQHF.

The rearrangement uses TRBV28 and TRBJ1-2; D gene uncertain. CDR1 is MDHEN and CDR2 is SYDVKM in the germline V gene. Trimming pared 3 bases from V and 6 bases from J, leaving 23 bases between. The CDR3 spans 17 residues. CDR3 protein: CASSFHLEGTAVDGYTF. The CDR3 nucleotides are TGTGCCAGCAGTTTCCACTTAGAGGGTACAGCGGTGGATGGCTACACCTTC.

V usage is TRBV2 and J usage is TRBJ2-7; D is uncertain. This CDR3 has 14 amino acids. From germline, CDR1 is SNHLY and CDR2 FYNNEI. V dropped 6 bases and J dropped 5 bases, with 17 bases sitting between them. CDR3 coding DNA: TGTGCCAGCAGCCACTTATCGGGCTCTGACGAGCAGTACTTC. Its protein is CASSHLSGSDEQYF.

The V and J genes are TRBV18 and TRBJ2-2, with no clear D. CDR3 length: 16 residues. V gave up 0 bases and J gave up 0 bases, with 8 bases separating them. From germline, CDR1 is KGHSH and CDR2 LQKENI. The CDR3 here is CASSPPSRANTGELFF. DNA of the CDR3: TGTGCCAGCTCACCACCGTCGAGAGCGAACACCGGGGAGCTGTTTTTT.

The V gene is TRBV5-4, the J gene TRBJ2-5, with D possibly matching TRBD2 (6 bases). The V gene lost 4 bases and the J gene lost 0 bases, with 10 bases spanning the gap. Germline CDR1 SGHNT, CDR2 YYREEE (reference sequence). This CDR3 comprises 14 residues. Here the CDR3 DNA reads TGTGCCAGCAGCCTCCGGGACTACCAAGAGACCCAGTACTTC. This translates into CASSLRDYQETQYF.

V is TRBV7-9 and J is TRBJ1-2, with 7 nucleotides matching TRBD1. Germline V gene data show CDR1 as SEHNR and CDR2 as FQNEAQ (reference sequence). Trimming removed 6 bases from V and 4 bases from J; junction bases left unmatched: 8. The CDR3 consists of 14 residues. Here the CDR3 DNA reads TGTGCCAGCAGTCCTACAGGGGACCTCTATGGCTACACCTTC. Translation: CASSPTGDLYGYTF.

This chain joins TRBV12-5 and TRBJ1-2; D remains unclear. Germline lookup yields CDR1 LGHNT and CDR2 FRNRAP. The CDR3 length is 14 residues. V was pared by 6 bases and J by 5 bases, with 16 bases between. DNA for the CDR3: TGTGCTAGTGGACCCACAAACTTAGGGTATGGCTACACCTTC. This gives the protein CASGPTNLGYGYTF.

This clone appeared once. The rearrangement uses TRBV28 and TRBJ2-1; TRBD2 agrees at 13 bases. The junction had 2 bases not matched to a gene; V was cut back by 5 bases and J by 10 bases. The CDR3 totals 13 residues. Looked up from germline, CDR1 is MDHEN and CDR2 is SYDVKM. As DNA, the CDR3 is TGTGCCAGCAGTCTGGGACTAGCGGGGGAGCAGTTCTTC. Translated, it gives CASSLGLAGEQFF.

The rearrangement links TRBV29-1 to TRBJ2-3, with TRBD2 identical over 13 bases. The germline V gene has CDR1 SQVTM and CDR2 ANQGSEA. The length of the CDR3 is 15 residues. V lost 8 bases to trimming and J lost 0 bases; unmatched junction nucleotides: 5. The DNA of the CDR3 is TGCAGCTTAAAGGGACTAGCGGGGAGCACAGATACGCAGTATTTT. Its protein product is CSLKGLAGSTDTQYF.

The V call is TRBV10-3, the J call TRBJ2-5, with D maybe TRBD1 (6 bases). The CDR3 loop spans 13 amino acids. Germline values: CDR1 ENHRY, CDR2 SYGVKD. V lost 7 bases to trimming and J lost 9 bases, with 18 bases between them. The CDR3: CAIKGDIQGAQYF. The CDR3 coding sequence is TGTGCCATCAAGGGCGACATACAGGGAGCCCAGTACTTC.

The J gene is TRBJ1-2, the V gene TRBV5-4, with TRBD1 matching 7 bases. The length of the CDR3 is 13 residues. Germline CDR1 reads SGHNT; CDR2 reads YYREEE (reference sequence). V lost 3 bases to trimming and J lost 7 bases; unmatched junction nucleotides: 6. CDR3 loop: CASSYGQEGGYTF. The CDR3 nucleotides read TGTGCCAGCAGCTATGGACAGGAGGGTGGCTACACCTTC.

The chain has TRBV19 and TRBJ2-7; 8 bases are a match to TRBD2. Per germline, CDR1 LNHDA and CDR2 SQIVND (reference sequence). The J segment lost 1 base and the V segment lost 2 bases, leaving 1 base of the junction unmatched. This CDR3 has 14 amino acids. CDR3 region: CASSISGSSYEQYF. Written as DNA, the CDR3 is TGTGCCAGTAGTATAAGCGGGAGTTCCTACGAGCAGTACTTC. Combining the CDR3 with reference TRBV19 and TRBJ2-7 gives the whole variable domain DGGITQSPKYLFRKEGQNVTLSCEQNLNHDAMYWYRQDPGQGLRLIYYSQIVNDFQKGDIAEGYSVSREKKESFPLTVTSAQKNPTAFYLCASSISGSSYEQYFGPGTRLTVT.

On this clone: At one end the junction does not follow the germline gene, possibly because of a read error. This chain connects TRBV7-7 to TRBJ2-1; D call uncertain. In germline, CDR1 is SSHAT, CDR2 FNYEAQ (reference sequence). CDR3 length equals 13 residues. In DNA, the CDR3 is TGTGCTAGCAGCTTAGCTTTGGGTAATGAGCAGTTCTTC. Its protein is CASSLALGNEQFF.

V is TRBV5-4 and J is TRBJ1-3; 9 nucleotides align to TRBD1. The CDR3 spans 18 residues. CDR1 and CDR2 from the germline V gene are SGHNT and YYREEE (reference sequence). V lost 4 bases and J lost 0; bases outside the gene matches: 11. The DNA for the CDR3 is TGTGCCAGCAGCGGTCCTCCGGGACAGGGTAACTCTGGAAACACCATATATTTT. Residues: CASSGPPGQGNSGNTIYF.

This chain connects TRBV27 to TRBJ1-5, with TRBD1 matching over 9 bases. CDR3 length: 15 amino acids. Germline CDR1 is MNHEY and CDR2 is SMNVEV (reference sequence). J gave up 2 bases and V 4 bases, and 3 bases lay outside the gene matches. CDR3 DNA: TGTGCCAGCAGTTCTAGGACAGGGGGCAATCAGCCCCAGCATTTT. This sequence encodes CASSSRTGGNQPQHF.

The chain carries TRBV5-4 and TRBJ2-3; either TRBD1 or TRBD2 may supply D (5 bases each). V was cut by 1 base and J by 3 bases, with 9 bases left in between. This CDR3 region has 14 residues. Germline CDR1 reads SGHNT; CDR2 reads YYREEE (reference sequence). The CDR3 bases are TGTGCCAGCAGCTTGTCGTGGGGGACAGATACGCAGTATTTT. This translates into CASSLSWGTDTQYF.